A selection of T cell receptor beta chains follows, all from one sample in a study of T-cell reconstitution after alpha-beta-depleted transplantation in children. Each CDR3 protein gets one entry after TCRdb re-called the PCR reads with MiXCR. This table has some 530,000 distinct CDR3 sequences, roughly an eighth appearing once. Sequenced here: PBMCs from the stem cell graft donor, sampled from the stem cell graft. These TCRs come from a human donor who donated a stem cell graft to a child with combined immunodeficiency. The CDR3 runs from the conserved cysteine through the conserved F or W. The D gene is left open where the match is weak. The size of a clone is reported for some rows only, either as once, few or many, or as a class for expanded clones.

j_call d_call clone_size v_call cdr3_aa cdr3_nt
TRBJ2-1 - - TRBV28 CASSPTNEQFF TGTGCCAGCAGTCCGACAAATGAGCAGTTCTTC
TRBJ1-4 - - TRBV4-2 CASSQDFAGAANEKLFF TGTGCCAGCAGCCAAGATTTTGCGGGGGCCGCTAATGAAAAACTGTTTTTT
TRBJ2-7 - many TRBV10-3 CAISIPANYEQYF TGTGCCATCTCTATCCCAGCGAACTACGAGCAGTACTTC
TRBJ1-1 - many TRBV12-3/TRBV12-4 CASSSGVMNTEAFF TGTGCCAGCAGTTCAGGGGTGATGAACACTGAAGCTTTCTTT
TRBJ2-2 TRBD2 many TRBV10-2 CASRIAGGLGELFF TGCGCCAGCAGGATAGCGGGGGGGCTGGGGGAGCTGTTTTTT
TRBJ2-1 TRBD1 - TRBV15 CATSRTGGFIDEQFF TGTGCCACCAGCAGGACAGGGGGGTTTATCGATGAGCAGTTCTTC
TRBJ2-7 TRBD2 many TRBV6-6 CASSGDPGGEQYF TGTGCCAGCAGCGGGGATCCGGGGGGTGAGCAGTACTTC
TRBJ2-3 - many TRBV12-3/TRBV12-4 CASSPSTDTQYF TGTGCCAGCAGCCCTAGCACAGATACGCAGTATTTT
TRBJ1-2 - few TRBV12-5 CASGLNPELTNYGYTF TGTGCTAGTGGTTTGAACCCGGAGCTCACAAACTATGGCTACACCTTC
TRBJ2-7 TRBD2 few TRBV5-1 CASSLRTSGDYEQYF TGCGCCAGCAGCTTGAGGACTAGCGGTGATTACGAGCAGTACTTC
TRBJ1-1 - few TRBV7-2 CASSHQSRGRGEAFF TGTGCCAGCAGCCACCAAAGCAGGGGAAGGGGTGAAGCTTTCTTT
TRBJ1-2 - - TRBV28 CASSSGRPYGYTF TGTGCCAGCAGTTCCGGGCGCCCATATGGCTACACCTTC
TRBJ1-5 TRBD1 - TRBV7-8 CASSTGQGQPQHF TGTGCCAGCAGCACCGGACAGGGACAGCCCCAGCATTTT
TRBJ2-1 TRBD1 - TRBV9 CASSVRTGGDEQFF TGTGCCAGCAGCGTAAGGACAGGGGGTGATGAGCAGTTCTTC
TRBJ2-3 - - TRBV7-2 CASRAVRAQYF TGTGCCAGCAGAGCGGTTCGGGCACAGTATTTT
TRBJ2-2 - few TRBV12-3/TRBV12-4 CASSFTSGMAGELFF TGTGCCAGCAGTTTTACTTCAGGGATGGCCGGGGAGCTGTTTTTT
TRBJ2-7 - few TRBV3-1 CASSQVGAGPYSYEQYF TGTGCCAGCAGCCAAGTAGGAGCAGGGCCCTACTCCTACGAGCAGTACTTC
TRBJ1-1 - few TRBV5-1 CASSFKPGTEAFF TGCGCCAGCAGCTTTAAACCCGGGACTGAAGCTTTCTTT
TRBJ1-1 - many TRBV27 CASSSYPGTEAFF TGTGCCAGCAGTTCGTACCCAGGGACTGAAGCTTTCTTT
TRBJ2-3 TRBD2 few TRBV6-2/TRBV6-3 CATENTSGRSSDTQYF TGTGCCACCGAGAACACTAGCGGGAGATCTTCAGATACGCAGTATTTT
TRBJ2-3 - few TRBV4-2 CASSQDPGGTDTQYF TGTGCCAGCAGCCAAGACCCTGGGGGGACAGATACGCAGTATTTT
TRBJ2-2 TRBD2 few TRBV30 CAWSGGRANGELFF TGTGCCTGGAGTGGCGGGAGGGCCAACGGGGAGCTGTTTTTT
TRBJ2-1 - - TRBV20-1 CSARIRAQLGEQFF TGCAGTGCTAGAATCCGGGCCCAACTGGGTGAGCAGTTCTTC
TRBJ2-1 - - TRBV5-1 CASSLVQGVNEQFF TGCGCCAGCAGCTTGGTTCAGGGTGTGAATGAGCAGTTCTTC
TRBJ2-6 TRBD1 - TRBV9 CASSPNPDRAYSGANVLTF TGTGCCAGCAGCCCGAACCCGGACAGGGCCTACTCTGGGGCCAACGTCCTGACTTTC
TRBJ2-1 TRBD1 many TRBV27 CASSLSTARDSDSYNEQFF TGTGCCAGCAGTTTATCAACAGCCCGGGACAGTGACTCCTACAATGAGCAGTTCTTC
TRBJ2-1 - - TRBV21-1 CASSKVSRTRSDNEQFF TGTGCCAGCAGCAAAGTATCTCGGACTAGATCAGACAATGAGCAGTTCTTC
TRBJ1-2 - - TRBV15 CAVGPGAIVANTF -
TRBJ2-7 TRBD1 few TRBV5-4 CASSLVPTGGGEQYF TGTGCCAGCAGCTTGGTTCCGACAGGGGGCGGAGAGCAGTACTTC
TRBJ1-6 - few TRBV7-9 CASSLTGALNSPLHF TGTGCCAGCAGCTTAACCGGGGCCCTTAATTCACCCCTCCACTTT
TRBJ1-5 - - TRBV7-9 CASSLAGGADDPQHF TGTGCCAGCAGCTTAGCGGGGGGAGCGGACGATCCCCAGCATTTT
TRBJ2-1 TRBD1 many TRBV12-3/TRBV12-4 CASSFRTGGNEQFF TGTGCCAGCAGTTTCCGGACAGGGGGCAATGAGCAGTTCTTC
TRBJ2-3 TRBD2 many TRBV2 CASSENQREGADTQYF TGTGCCAGCAGTGAAAATCAGCGGGAGGGTGCAGATACGCAGTATTTT
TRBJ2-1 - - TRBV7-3 CASSAPSGQSNEQFF TGTGCCAGCAGCGCGCCTAGCGGACAGTCCAATGAGCAGTTCTTC
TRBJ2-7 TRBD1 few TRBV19 CASGTGTGRYEQYF TGTGCCAGTGGTACCGGGACAGGACGATACGAGCAGTACTTC
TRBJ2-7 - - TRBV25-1 CASSEPGAYYEQYF TGTGCCAGCAGTGAGCCAGGGGCCTACTACGAGCAGTACTTC
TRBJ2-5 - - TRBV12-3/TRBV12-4 CASRASLEFEETQYF TGTGCCAGCAGAGCCTCACTGGAATTTGAAGAGACCCAGTACTTC
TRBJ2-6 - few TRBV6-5 CASSYFPENSGANVLTF TGTGCCAGCAGTTACTTCCCCGAAAACTCTGGGGCCAACGTCCTGACTTTC
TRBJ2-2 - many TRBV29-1 CSVALTGALGELFF TGCAGCGTTGCACTGACAGGTGCCCTCGGGGAGCTGTTTTTT
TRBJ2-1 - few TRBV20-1 CSADGPSSYNEQFF TGCAGTGCTGACGGACCCAGCTCCTACAATGAGCAGTTCTTC
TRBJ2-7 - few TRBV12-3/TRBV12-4 CASRGGDSSYEQYF TGTGCCAGCAGGGGGGGGGACAGCTCCTACGAGCAGTACTTC
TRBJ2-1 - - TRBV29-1 CSVVPDGSSYNEQFF TGCAGCGTCGTCCCTGACGGAAGCTCCTACAATGAGCAGTTCTTC
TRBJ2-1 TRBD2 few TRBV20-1 CSARVVAGGFKTYNEQFF TGCAGTGCTAGAGTAGTAGCGGGGGGTTTTAAGACCTACAATGAGCAGTTCTTC
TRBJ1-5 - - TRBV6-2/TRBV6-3 CASAREPWEPQHF TGTGCCAGCGCACGGGAGCCCTGGGAGCCCCAGCATTTT
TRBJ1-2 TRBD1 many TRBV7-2 CASSTRTGYTNYGYTF TGTGCCAGCAGCACCCGGACAGGGTACACTAACTATGGCTACACCTTC
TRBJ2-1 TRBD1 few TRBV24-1 CATSGGQGKYNEQFF TGTGCCACCAGCGGGGGACAGGGCAAATACAATGAGCAGTTCTTC
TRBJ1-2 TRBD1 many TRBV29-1 CSVELRDRGIPGYTF TGCAGCGTTGAACTCCGTGACAGGGGTATTCCTGGCTACACCTTC
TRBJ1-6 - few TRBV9 CASRRGGGGSPLHF TGTGCCAGCAGAAGGGGCGGTGGAGGATCACCCCTCCACTTT
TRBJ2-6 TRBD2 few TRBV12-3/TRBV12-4 CASSFVAGGLTSGANVLTF TGTGCCAGCAGTTTTGTAGCGGGAGGACTTACCTCTGGGGCCAACGTCCTGACTTTC
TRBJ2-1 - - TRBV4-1 CASSQDRWWGNEQFF TGCGCCAGCAGCCAAGACCGGTGGTGGGGCAATGAGCAGTTCTTC
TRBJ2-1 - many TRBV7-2 CASGGSGNEQFF TGTGCCAGCGGGGGCTCGGGGAATGAGCAGTTCTTC
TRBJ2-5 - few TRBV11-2 CASSLERGLETQYF TGTGCCAGCAGCTTAGAGCGGGGCTTAGAGACCCAGTACTTC
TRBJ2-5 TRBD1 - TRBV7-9 CASRQSRTGNQETQYF TGTGCCAGCAGACAATCTCGGACAGGGAACCAAGAGACCCAGTACTTC
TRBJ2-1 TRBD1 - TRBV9 CASSVEGQGGEQFF TGTGCCAGCAGCGTAGAGGGACAGGGCGGTGAGCAGTTCTTC
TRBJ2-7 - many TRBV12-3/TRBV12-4 CASSQQAAYEQYF TGTGCCAGCAGCCAACAGGCGGCCTACGAGCAGTACTTC
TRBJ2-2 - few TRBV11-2 CASSAPGQSTPGELFF TGTGCCAGCAGCGCACCGGGACAATCGACCCCCGGGGAGCTGTTTTTT
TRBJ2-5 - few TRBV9 CASSVGKNQETQYF TGTGCCAGCAGCGTAGGAAAGAACCAAGAGACCCAGTACTTC
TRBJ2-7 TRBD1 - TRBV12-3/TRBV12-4 CASSQGQRHYEQYF TGTGCCAGCAGTCAGGGACAGAGACACTACGAGCAGTACTTC
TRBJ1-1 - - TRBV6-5 CASSYNTQGQKAFF TGTGCCAGCAGTTACAACACCCAGGGGCAAAAAGCTTTCTTT
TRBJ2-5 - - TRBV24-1 CATSDPGRAETQYF TGTGCCACCAGTGATCCCGGGAGAGCGGAGACCCAGTACTTC